These 28 T cell receptor beta chains share one sample of origin, sequenced in a study of spatial heterogeneity in lung cancer. Documented time point: sample taken at primary tumor resection. TCRs were sequenced from unsorted whole RNA of tumor, nontumor lung or PBMC. A single record per CDR3 protein comes from TCRdb applying MiXCR to the 5' RACE reads. The profile shows tens of thousands of distinct CDR3 sequences, roughly 12% of them singletons. The input for sequencing was PBMCs, taken at surgery. These receptors came from a male donor with early-stage non-small cell lung cancer.

Many counts were recorded for this clonotype. This chain links TRBV5-1 with TRBJ2-2, with 11 bases matching TRBD2. Trimming took 6 bases from V and 5 from J; bases not matched to a gene: 9. The CDR3 is 16 residues long. Germline CDR1 reads SGHRS; CDR2 reads YFSETQ. The CDR3 sequence: CASNLGLAVRTGELFF. DNA for the CDR3: TGCGCCAGCAACCTGGGACTAGCGGTTCGTACCGGGGAGCTGTTTTTT. Using reference TRBV5-1 and TRBJ2-2 for the parts outside the CDR3, the full variable domain is KAGVTQTPRYLIKTRGQQVTLSCSPISGHRSVSWYQQTPGQGLQFLFEYFSETQRNKGNFPGRFSGRQFSNSRSEMNVSTLELGDSALYLCASNLGLAVRTGELFFGEGSRLTVL.

This clonotype has at least ten counts. The rearrangement links TRBV3-1 to TRBJ2-1; 7 bases align to TRBD2. Unmatched junction bases numbered 4, after V lost 5 bases and J lost 0 bases. Germline-derived CDR1 and CDR2 are LGHDT and YNNKEL (reference sequence). The CDR3 has 15 residues. This CDR3 reads CASSTGLDSYNEQFF. In DNA form, the CDR3 reads TGTGCCAGCAGCACCGGACTAGACTCCTACAATGAGCAGTTCTTC.

J is TRBJ1-3 and V is TRBV6-2 or TRBV6-3; D uncertain. The CDR3 length is 15 residues. V was pared by 5 bases and J by 0 bases, with 11 bases between. The V gene's germline CDR1 is MNHEY and CDR2 SVGEGT. DNA for the CDR3: TGTGCCAGCAGTCGACACGATCTCTCTGGAAACACCATATATTTT. It specifies CASSRHDLSGNTIYF.

This clonotype appeared a few times. This sequence joins TRBV2 and TRBJ2-5; D is possibly TRBD2 (6 bases). Trimming stripped 11 bases from V and 4 bases from J, with 20 bases between. Germline V gene sequence: CDR1 SNHLY, CDR2 FYNNEI. CDR3 length equals 14 residues. The CDR3 sequence is CAAGPSLASETQYF. The CDR3 coding sequence is TGTGCCGCAGGCCCCTCCCTAGCGTCAGAGACCCAGTACTTC.

Only a few counts were recorded for this clonotype. The chain couples TRBV7-8 to TRBJ2-7, with TRBD1 matching 10 bases. The CDR3 is made up of 12 amino acids. CDR1 and CDR2 from the germline V gene are SGHVS and FQNEAQ. Trimming took 8 bases from V and 7 from J; bases not matched to a gene: 5. The DNA of the CDR3 is TGTGCCAGCTGGACAGGGGGAGGTGAGCAGTACTTC. Translation gives CASWTGGGEQYF.

This chain connects TRBV7-6 to TRBJ2-6; D not certain. Germline V gene lookup returns CDR1 SGHVS and CDR2 FNYEAQ. The CDR3 covers 17 residues. V gave up 1 base and J gave up 0 bases, with 10 bases separating them. In nucleotides, the CDR3 is TGTGCCAGCAGCTTAGATTACACGAACTCTGGGGCCAACGTCCTGACTTTC. Translation gives CASSLDYTNSGANVLTF.

The J gene is TRBJ1-4, the V gene TRBV6-2 or TRBV6-3; D might be TRBD1 (5 bases). Germline CDR1 reads MNHEY; CDR2 reads SVGEGT. Deletions cut 3 bases from V and 5 bases from J, with 13 bases between. The CDR3 length is 15 residues. CDR3 protein: CASSYGGRANEKLFF. CDR3 nucleotide sequence: TGTGCCAGCAGTTATGGCGGCAGGGCGAATGAAAAACTGTTTTTT.

Concerning this clonotype: Since a much larger clone is just one base distant, this may be a read error. The chain has TRBV7-9 and TRBJ1-6; D gene ambiguous. CDR3 length: 13 amino acids. Germline V CDR1 and CDR2: SEHNR, FQNEAQ (reference sequence). DNA for the CDR3: TGTGCCAGCAGCTTAGGTGGCAGTGAACCCCTCCGCTTT. Translation gives CASSLGGSEPLRF.

The table lists this clonotype with a few counts. The J gene is TRBJ1-6, the V gene TRBV3-1; TRBD1 aligns across 9 bases. Germline lookup yields CDR1 LGHDT and CDR2 YNNKEL (reference sequence). There are 14 residues in the CDR3. V shed 4 bases and J 7 bases; nucleotides not matched to a gene: 2. The CDR3 spells CASSPGTGNSPLHF. The DNA of the CDR3 is TGTGCCAGCAGCCCCGGGACAGGGAATTCACCCCTCCACTTT.

The V gene is TRBV20-1, the J gene TRBJ1-5; no clear D. Germline V gene data show CDR1 as DFQATT and CDR2 as SNEGSKA (reference sequence). The CDR3 runs to 14 residues. The V end was cut by 5 bases, the J end by 0 bases, with 11 bases between. The CDR3 DNA follows: TGCAGTGCTGCGAAGGCCGGTAGCAATCAGCCCCAGCATTTT. This codes for CSAAKAGSNQPQHF.

This clonotype appeared a few times. The V gene is TRBV27, the J gene TRBJ2-3; 7 positions agree with TRBD2. The ends lost 6 bases at V and 0 bases at J; junction bases unmatched: 9. Per the germline V gene, CDR1 is MNHEY and CDR2 is SMNVEV (reference sequence). CDR3 length: 16 residues. The DNA of the CDR3 is TGTGCCAGCAGCCCATGGGGGGGGACGAGCACAGATACGCAGTATTTT. It translates to CASSPWGGTSTDTQYF.

The rearrangement links TRBV10-3 to TRBJ1-2; D might be TRBD1 (6 bases). V was pared by 5 bases and J by 6 bases, with 10 bases between. Germline CDR1 reads ENHRY; CDR2 reads SYGVKD. The CDR3 runs 12 residues. CDR3 amino acids: CAISIPGDGYTF. CDR3 coding DNA: TGTGCCATCAGTATTCCAGGGGATGGCTACACCTTC.

This clonotype was detected many times. This rearrangement joins TRBV29-1 to TRBJ1-4; TRBD1 might be the D (5 bases). Trimming cost V 6 bases and J 1 base, with 12 bases left between them. The CDR3 is made up of 14 amino acids. CDR1 is SQVTM and CDR2 is ANQGSEA in the germline V gene. CDR3 residues: CSVDIGVTNEKLFF. CDR3 bases: TGCAGCGTGGACATCGGAGTAACTAATGAAAAACTGTTTTTT.

This clonotype occurred many times. Here the CDR3 DNA reads TGCAGCGTTGAATCCCGGGACTATGGCTACACCTTC. Its protein product is CSVESRDYGYTF. V is TRBV29-1 and J is TRBJ1-2; D remains unclear. CDR1 SQVTM and CDR2 ANQGSEA come from the germline V gene. V was clipped by 2 bases and J by 3 bases, with 7 bases between them. The CDR3 consists of 12 residues.

This sequence joins TRBV5-1 and TRBJ2-1; no reliable D call. The CDR3 has 12 residues. Germline V gene sequence: CDR1 SGHRS, CDR2 YFSETQ. Trimming left V 3 bases short and J 7 bases short, with 8 bases between. CDR3 loop: CASSSTLNEQFF. The DNA for the CDR3 is TGCGCCAGCAGCTCGACCCTTAATGAGCAGTTCTTC.

V and J are TRBV13 and TRBJ2-5; D call uncertain. Germline assignment: CDR1 PRHDT and CDR2 FYEKMQ (reference sequence). The CDR3 loop spans 11 amino acids. Trimming took 5 bases from V and 4 from J, leaving 5 bases between them. CDR3 amino acids: CASSPAETQYF. The CDR3 nucleotides read TGTGCCAGCAGCCCCGCAGAGACCCAGTACTTC.

As DNA, the CDR3 is TGTGCCAGCAGTCCTCGGGGAGCTCTGTCTTCTCCCGGGGAGCTGTTTTTT. It codes for CASSPRGALSSPGELFF. The chain is built from TRBV12-3 or TRBV12-4 and TRBJ2-2; D possibly corresponds to TRBD2 (5 bases). V was shortened by 5 bases and J by 6 bases, with 22 bases between the two germline ends. This CDR3 is built from 17 residues.

Many counts were recorded for this clonotype. V is TRBV7-2 and J is TRBJ2-3; D remains unclear. Germline CDR1 and CDR2: SGHTA and FQGNSA. V shed 0 bases and J shed 2 bases, with 6 bases lying between them. The CDR3 extends over 14 amino acids. The CDR3 coding sequence is TGTGCCAGCAGCTTAGCCAGAAACACAGATACGCAGTATTTT. Translation: CASSLARNTDTQYF.

This clonotype turned up a few times. The chain links TRBV10-3 to TRBJ2-3; no clear D gene. V shed 2 bases and J shed 2 bases, with 11 bases lying between them. CDR3 length: 15 residues. From germline, CDR1 is ENHRY and CDR2 SYGVKD. The CDR3 spells CAISEPRAVTDTQYF. The CDR3 region has the DNA TGTGCCATCAGTGAGCCCCGGGCGGTCACAGATACGCAGTATTTT.

This sequence joins TRBV29-1 and TRBJ1-1, with D possibly matching TRBD1 (6 bases). The CDR3 contains 11 residues. The germline gives CDR1 SQVTM, CDR2 ANQGSEA. V lost 5 bases and J lost 8, with 12 bases in between. This chain's CDR3 is CSVYRGAEAFF. The CDR3 DNA follows: TGCAGCGTTTATAGGGGGGCAGAAGCTTTCTTT.

The chain combines TRBV28 with TRBJ2-7, with D perhaps matching TRBD1 (8 bases). Germline V gene sequence: CDR1 MDHEN, CDR2 SYDVKM. Trimming left V 7 bases short and J 3 bases short, with 16 bases between. This CDR3 spans 14 amino acids. The CDR3 region is CASTTGGGIYEQYF. In nucleotides, the CDR3 is TGTGCCAGCACCACAGGGGGGGGAATCTACGAGCAGTACTTC.

This clonotype occurred many times. This chain connects TRBV6-2 or TRBV6-3 to TRBJ1-4; D is perhaps TRBD1 (6 bases). V was clipped by 2 bases and J by 5 bases, with 15 bases between them. Germline loops: CDR1 MNHEY, CDR2 SVGEGT. The CDR3 consists of 16 residues. In DNA, the CDR3 is TGTGCCAGCAGTTACCTTTCGGACAGAGGGAATGAAAAACTGTTTTTT. Amino acids: CASSYLSDRGNEKLFF.

V is TRBV13 and J is TRBJ1-1, with no clear D. Trimming took 3 bases from V and 7 from J, leaving 6 bases between them. Germline V gene sequence: CDR1 PRHDT, CDR2 FYEKMQ (reference sequence). This CDR3 spans 11 amino acids. The CDR3 bases are TGTGCCAGCAGCTTGACTTTTGAAGCTTTCTTT. Its translation is CASSLTFEAFF.

A few counts support this clonotype. The chain recombines TRBV2 with TRBJ2-5; D unclear. This CDR3 contains 13 residues. Looked up from germline, CDR1 is SNHLY and CDR2 is FYNNEI. The germline V and J ends were trimmed by 3 bases and 4 bases, with 9 bases remaining between them. The CDR3, as DNA: TGTGCCAGCAGTGATGGGGTATCAGAGACCCAGTACTTC. This gives the protein CASSDGVSETQYF.

The gene calls are TRBV5-4 and TRBJ2-3, with D maybe TRBD1 (5 bases). V lost 2 bases and J 0 bases, leaving 7 bases between the germline ends. Germline CDR1 reads SGHNT; CDR2 reads YYREEE (reference sequence). This CDR3 region has 14 residues. The CDR3, as DNA: TGTGCCAGCAGCTTACAGGAGAGCACAGATACGCAGTATTTT. It yields the protein CASSLQESTDTQYF.

This clonotype was picked up a small number of times. The genes are TRBV6-5 and TRBJ1-1; 8 positions agree with TRBD1. With 5 bases clipped from V and 4 bases from J, the junction kept 12 bases outside the gene matches. CDR1 and CDR2 (germline): MNHEY, SVGAGI. This CDR3 spans 16 amino acids. The CDR3 protein is CASSPPPDRAGTEAFF. DNA of the CDR3: TGTGCCAGCAGTCCCCCACCGGACAGGGCGGGCACTGAAGCTTTCTTT.

This clonotype was found a few times. This chain joins TRBV2 and TRBJ1-5; TRBD1 might be the D (6 bases). Trimming removed 4 bases from V and 0 bases from J, with 13 bases in between. The CDR3 runs 16 residues. CDR1 SNHLY and CDR2 FYNNEI come from the germline V gene. CDR3 loop: CASSGGQSYSNQPQHF. The CDR3 DNA is TGTGCCAGCAGTGGAGGACAGAGCTATAGCAATCAGCCCCAGCATTTT.

The J gene is TRBJ2-1, the V gene TRBV5-1; D is possibly TRBD1 or TRBD2 (5 bases each). Germline assignment: CDR1 SGHRS and CDR2 YFSETQ. The CDR3 consists of 16 residues. V dropped 0 bases and J dropped 8 bases, with 18 bases sitting between them. DNA of the CDR3: TGCGCCAGCAGCTTGGGGTCGTGGGGGTCCAAGGATGAGCAGTTCTTC. This gives the protein CASSLGSWGSKDEQFF.